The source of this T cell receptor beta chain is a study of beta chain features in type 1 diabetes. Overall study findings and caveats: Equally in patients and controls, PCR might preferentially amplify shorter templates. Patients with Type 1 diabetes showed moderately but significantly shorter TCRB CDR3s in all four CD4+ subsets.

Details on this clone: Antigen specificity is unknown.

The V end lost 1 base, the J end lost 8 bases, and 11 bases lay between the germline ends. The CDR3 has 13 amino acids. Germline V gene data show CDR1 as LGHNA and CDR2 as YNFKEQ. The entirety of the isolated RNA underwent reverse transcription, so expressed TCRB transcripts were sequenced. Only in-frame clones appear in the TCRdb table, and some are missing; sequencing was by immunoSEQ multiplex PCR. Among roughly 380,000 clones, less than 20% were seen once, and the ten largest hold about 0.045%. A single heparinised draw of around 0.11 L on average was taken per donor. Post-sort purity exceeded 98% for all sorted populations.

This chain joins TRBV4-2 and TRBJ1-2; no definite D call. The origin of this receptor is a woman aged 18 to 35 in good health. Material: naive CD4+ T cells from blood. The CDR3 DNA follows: TGTGCCAGCAGCCAAGTCAGGACTCAGGGCTACACCTTC. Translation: CASSQVRTQGYTF.